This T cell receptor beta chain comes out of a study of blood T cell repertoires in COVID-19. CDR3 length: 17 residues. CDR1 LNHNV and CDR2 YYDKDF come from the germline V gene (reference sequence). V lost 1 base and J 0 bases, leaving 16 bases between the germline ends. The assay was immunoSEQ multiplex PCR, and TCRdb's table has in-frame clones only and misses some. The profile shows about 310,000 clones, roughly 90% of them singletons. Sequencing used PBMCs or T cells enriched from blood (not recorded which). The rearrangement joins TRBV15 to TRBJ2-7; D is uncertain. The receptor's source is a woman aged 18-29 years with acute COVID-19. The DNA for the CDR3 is TGTGCCACCAGCAGAGTAGGCGGCAGCGTCAACTCCTACGAGCAGTACTTC. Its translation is CATSRVGGSVNSYEQYF.